This is a list of T cell receptor beta chains from one sample in a study of T cell repertoires in cytomegalovirus infection. TCRdb ran MiXCR on the reads and lists one entry per CDR3 protein. Here the sample spans about 450,000 distinct CDR3 sequences, roughly 30% being singletons. Sequencing was performed on PBMCs. The receptors shown here come from a human donor in good health (CMV status not recorded). Some clones in this sample may be carry-over from other donors' samples. Each CDR3 is given with its conserved first and last residue. D genes are given only for firm matches. A row's size may be missing; if present it is once, few, many or a size class.

>many|TRBD1|TRBJ2-2|TRBV10-3
TGTGCCATCGGACGGACAGGGGACACCGGGGAGCTGTTTTTT
CAIGRTGDTGELFF
>NA|NA|TRBJ1-2|TRBV28
TGTGCCAGCAGTTTAGAACTACCCTGGGGCTATGGCTACACCTTC
CASSLELPWGYGYTF
>few|TRBD2|TRBJ2-3|TRBV4-1
TGCGCCAGCAGCCGACTTAGCGGGGGGGGATCAGATACGCAGTATTTT
CASSRLSGGGSDTQYF
>few|NA|TRBJ2-1|TRBV10-3
TGTGCCATCAGTGAGTCCGGAGACCCTTTCAATGAGCAGTTCTTC
CAISESGDPFNEQFF
>NA|TRBD1|TRBJ1-1|TRBV6-5
TGTGCCAGCAGTTTCAAGGGGACAGGGGACACCCAAGCTTTCTTT
CASSFKGTGDTQAFF
>NA|NA|TRBJ2-1|TRBV6-6
TGTGCCAGCAGTTGGGGTCATAGCTCCTACAATGAGCAGTTCTTC
CASSWGHSSYNEQFF
>NA|TRBD1|TRBJ1-2|TRBV20-1
TGCAGTGCTAGACCCTCGACAGGGTCCACCTATGGCTACACCTTC
CSARPSTGSTYGYTF
>NA|NA|TRBJ1-2|TRBV12-3/TRBV12-4
TGTGCCAGCAGTTTTCTCTCTACGGGGCGGAATGGCTACAACTTC
CASSFLSTGRNGYNF
>NA|NA|TRBJ2-7|TRBV4-1
TGCGCCAGCAGCCCATCGACAAATACCTACGAGCAGTACTTC
CASSPSTNTYEQYF
>NA|NA|TRBJ1-3|TRBV5-6
TGTGCCAGCAGCTCTGGCAGGGGATACACCATATATTTT
CASSSGRGYTIYF
>NA|NA|TRBJ1-1|TRBV20-1
TGCAGTGCTCCCGGGACGGTGATGAACACTGAAGCTTTCTTT
CSAPGTVMNTEAFF
>NA|TRBD1|TRBJ1-1|TRBV2
TGTGCCAGCAGTGGGGGACAGGAAGACACTGAAGCTTTCTTT
CASSGGQEDTEAFF
>NA|NA|TRBJ1-1|TRBV5-8
TGTGCCAGCAGCTACACAAGGAGGAACACTGAAGCTTTCTTT
CASSYTRRNTEAFF
>few|TRBD1|TRBJ2-7|TRBV6-2/TRBV6-3
TGTGCCAGCAGCTCCACCGGGACAGGGGGCGAGTACGAGCAGTACTTC
CASSSTGTGGEYEQYF
>NA|NA|TRBJ1-1|TRBV20-1
TGCAGTGCTAGAGATCAGGGGACCTACACTGAAGCTTTCTTT
CSARDQGTYTEAFF
>NA|TRBD1|TRBJ1-6|TRBV6-1
TGTGCCAGCACGGCCCCGGGACAGATTAATTCACCCCTCCACTTT
CASTAPGQINSPLHF
>few|NA|TRBJ2-7|TRBV11-2
TGTGCCAGCAGGGCCCTCAGGGGTCCCAACTACGAGCAGTACTTC
CASRALRGPNYEQYF
>NA|NA|TRBJ2-1|TRBV2
TGTGCCAGCAGTGACCCGGTCAATGAGCAGTTCTTC
CASSDPVNEQFF
>NA|NA|TRBJ1-1|TRBV7-2
TGTGCCAGCAGCTCGGGGCCAGGGGTGAACACTGAAGCTTTCTTT
CASSSGPGVNTEAFF
>many|TRBD1|TRBJ2-7|TRBV14
TGTGCCAGCAGCCGCAGGACAGGCTCCTACGAGCAGTACTTC
CASSRRTGSYEQYF
>many|NA|TRBJ2-1|TRBV6-5
TGTGCCAGCAGTTACTCTCGGGACTGGTATGAGCAGTTCTTC
CASSYSRDWYEQFF
>few|NA|TRBJ2-5|TRBV7-9
TGTGCCAGCAGCTTCCCAGGGGGGAGGAAGACCCAGTACTTC
CASSFPGGRKTQYF
>NA|TRBD2|TRBJ2-2|TRBV7-6
TGTGCCAGCAGCTTAGCGCTAGCGGGGGGGCCCCCGAACACCGGGGAGCTGTTTTTT
CASSLALAGGPPNTGELFF
>many|TRBD2|TRBJ2-1|TRBV11-2
TGTGCCAGCAGCGTACCCGGGACTAAGAGTAAAAGTGAGCAGTTCTTC
CASSVPGTKSKSEQFF
>few|NA|TRBJ2-4|TRBV28
TGTGCCAGCAGGCGCAGGTACCAACCTTTTAAACAATTGGCGGCCAAAAACATTCAGTACTTC
CASRRRYQPFKQLAAKNIQYF
>few|NA|TRBJ2-7|TRBV5-5
TGTGCCAGCAGCCCCCCGGGCCGCAGCTACGAGCAGTACTTC
CASSPPGRSYEQYF
>many|NA|TRBJ1-3|TRBV7-8
TGTGCCAGCAGCTTAAAAGCCCCCAACAGGTCCCCTGGAAACACCATATATTTT
CASSLKAPNRSPGNTIYF
>NA|NA|TRBJ1-1|TRBV19
TGTGCCAGTACCATCATAGGGGAATTTCGGAGGACTGAAGCTTTCTTT
CASTIIGEFRRTEAFF
>NA|TRBD2|TRBJ2-7|TRBV7-8
TGTGCCAGCAGCGAGGGACTAGCGGGGGGTGTCGAGAAGTACTTC
CASSEGLAGGVEKYF
>many|NA|TRBJ1-5|TRBV7-8
TGTGCCAGCAGCTTAAATAAGGGGCGCCCGCGGATAGATCAGCCCCAGCATTTT
CASSLNKGRPRIDQPQHF
>NA|NA|TRBJ2-7|TRBV7-2
TGTGCCAGCAGCCCTAGGCACAGCTCCTACGAGCAGTACTTC
CASSPRHSSYEQYF
>many|NA|TRBJ1-6|TRBV7-2
TGTGCCAGCAGCCCAGGGGATCGGGCTAAAAATTCACCCCTCCACTTT
CASSPGDRAKNSPLHF
>NA|TRBD1|TRBJ2-7|TRBV4-1
TGCGCCGTATCCCCGGGACAGGGCTACGAGCAGTACTTC
CAVSPGQGYEQYF
>few|TRBD1|TRBJ1-1|TRBV6-5
TGTGCCAGCCTGGCTTGGACAGGGGCCGCCTTGAACACTGAAGCTTTCTTT
CASLAWTGAALNTEAFF
>many|NA|TRBJ1-1|TRBV7-8
TGTGCCAGCAGCCAGACCGCCACCGATAGGTACCTCACTGAAGCTTTCTTT
CASSQTATDRYLTEAFF
>few|TRBD2|TRBJ2-2|TRBV19
TGTGCCAGTACAAGCGGGGGGGCGGGGAACACCGGGGAGCTGTTTTTT
CASTSGGAGNTGELFF
>few|TRBD2|TRBJ2-3|TRBV7-9
TGTGCCAGCAGCGCCAGCGGGGGGGCCAAGAATACGCAGTATTTT
CASSASGGAKNTQYF
>few|NA|TRBJ1-2|TRBV15
TGTGCCACCAGCGCATCCTACGGAGCGGCCTATGGCTACACCTTC
CATSASYGAAYGYTF
>NA|NA|TRBJ1-6|TRBV5-1
TGCGCCAGCAGCTTGGCCTCCAGGGACGGTTCACCCCTCCACTTT
CASSLASRDGSPLHF
>many|TRBD1|TRBJ1-2|TRBV7-2
TGTGCCAGCAGCTTACAGGGGGCTCTGTATGGCTACACCTTC
CASSLQGALYGYTF
>NA|TRBD2|TRBJ2-3|TRBV11-2
TGTGCCAGCAGCTTAGCCCCCAGCCTAGCGGGCGGAGATACGCAGTATTTT
CASSLAPSLAGGDTQYF
>few|NA|TRBJ1-5|TRBV20-1
TGCAGTGCATCGACCAGCAATCAGCCCCAGCATTTT
CSASTSNQPQHF
>NA|NA|TRBJ2-3|TRBV7-2
TGTGCCAGCAATCTGGGGCCCTTCACCGATACGCAGTATTTT
CASNLGPFTDTQYF
>many|NA|TRBJ2-1|TRBV6-1
TGTGCCAGCAGCAAGTTCGGTGAGCAGTTCTTC
CASSKFGEQFF
>NA|TRBD1|TRBJ1-5|TRBV20-1
TGCAGTGCTCCGGGACAGGGGGGTTCTCAGCCCCAGCATTTT
CSAPGQGGSQPQHF
>NA|TRBD1|TRBJ2-7|TRBV28
TGTGCCAGCACCATAGGGCAGGGGGCTTCGTACGAGCAGTACTTC
CASTIGQGASYEQYF
>few|NA|TRBJ1-5|TRBV28
TGTGCCATCAACGGGCTGGGGCCGGACCGGGATCAGCCCCAGCATTTT
CAINGLGPDRDQPQHF
>NA|NA|TRBJ1-6|TRBV9
TGTGCCAGCAGCGTACTCCCAGACAGCTATAATTCACCCCTCCACTTT
CASSVLPDSYNSPLHF
>NA|TRBD1|TRBJ1-1|TRBV7-9
TGTGCCAGCAGCGACAGGGGGCGGAACACTGAAGCTTTCTTT
CASSDRGRNTEAFF
>NA|NA|TRBJ1-2|TRBV10-3
TGTGCCATCAGTGAGTCATCGGCAGGGTTGACGTATGGCTACACCTTC
CAISESSAGLTYGYTF
>NA|NA|TRBJ1-5|TRBV18
TGTGCCAGCTCCTCGCTCAATCAGCCCCAGCATTTT
CASSSLNQPQHF
>few|TRBD2|TRBJ2-1|TRBV19
TGTGCCAGTAGTATTCAGGGAGGGTACTACAATGAGCAGTTCTTC
CASSIQGGYYNEQFF
>NA|NA|TRBJ1-6|TRBV27
TGTGCCAGCAGTTCTTACCGGGGGGGGAGTTGGAATTCACCCCTCCACTTT
CASSSYRGGSWNSPLHF
>NA|NA|TRBJ1-3|TRBV25-1
TGTGCCAGCAGTGAATATGAGGGGTCTGGAAACACCATATATTTT
CASSEYEGSGNTIYF
>NA|NA|TRBJ2-4|TRBV12-3/TRBV12-4
TGTGCCAGCAGCCGAGGACAGATTATAGCCAAAAACATTCAGTACTTC
CASSRGQIIAKNIQYF
>once|NA|TRBJ2-2|TRBV7-9
TGTGCCAGCAGCTCTCGGACAGATAACACCGGGGAGCTGTTTTTT
CASSSRTDNTGELFF
>NA|TRBD2|TRBJ2-5|TRBV28
TGTGCCAGCGGTGGGACTATCCAAGAGACCCAGTACTTC
CASGGTIQETQYF
>few|TRBD2|TRBJ2-2|TRBV4-3
TGCGCCAGCAGCCAAGTAGTGACTAGCGTAAGGGACACCGGGGAGCTGTTTTTT
CASSQVVTSVRDTGELFF
>few|TRBD2|TRBJ2-7|TRBV7-2
TGTGCCAGCAGCTTAGGGGGACTAGCGGGGGCGAAAGAGCAGTACTTC
CASSLGGLAGAKEQYF
>NA|NA|TRBJ2-5|TRBV20-1
TGCAGTGCTAGAGGCGGGCAGAACATCCTCCAAGAGACCCAGTACTTC
CSARGGQNILQETQYF